The 19 T cell receptor beta chains listed next were all sequenced from one sample in a study of cytomegalovirus exposure and HLA in healthy donors (dated by TCRdb to 2015 to 2018). Library creation used the immunoSEQ multiplex PCR assay. A mixture of 60 forward primers for TCR Vbeta segments and 13 reverse primers for TCR Jbeta segments was used in the multiplex PCR. Here the immuneACCESS table is served through TCRdb, limited to in-frame sequences with V and J called. Missing clones are a known gap in these copies; in checked studies unresolved V genes cover under half, and the rest lacks a known reason. This sample lists 100,000 to 150,000 clones; around three quarters were detected once. Over 2.5% of the sample goes to the ten largest clones. Sequencing was done on a sample of PBMCs. Source of these receptors: a woman in her forties or fifties in good health and CMV-seronegative.

The V gene is TRBV27, the J gene TRBJ2-1; TRBD2 aligns across 8 bases. V was pared by 3 bases and J by 10 bases, with 8 bases of the junction left unmatched. Germline CDR1 MNHEY, CDR2 SMNVEV (reference sequence). CDR3 length: 14 residues. This CDR3 reads CASSFMAGLGEQFF. In DNA, the CDR3 is TGTGCCAGCAGTTTCATGGCGGGACTAGGGGAGCAGTTCTTC.

A few counts support this clone. The chain links TRBV10-3 to TRBJ2-1; D unresolved. There are 16 residues in the CDR3. Looked up from germline, CDR1 is ENHRY and CDR2 is SYGVKD. Trimming left V 0 bases short and J 0 bases short, with 9 bases between. The CDR3 DNA reads as TGTGCCATCAGTGAGTCTGGCTTCCGCTCCTACAATGAGCAGTTCTTC. Amino acids: CAISESGFRSYNEQFF.

This clone was detected only a few times. The chain has TRBV29-1 and TRBJ1-1, with D unclear. This CDR3 region has 14 residues. Germline assignment: CDR1 SQVTM and CDR2 ANQGSEA. V shed 5 bases and J shed 1 base, with 14 bases lying between them. CDR3 region: CSVTTRPPNTEAFF. CDR3 DNA sequence: TGCAGCGTTACGACAAGGCCCCCGAACACTGAAGCTTTCTTT.

This CDR3 reads CASSKASSGAPLSTDTQYF. The CDR3 DNA follows: TGTGCCAGCAGCAAGGCGTCTAGCGGGGCGCCTTTAAGCACAGATACGCAGTATTTT. The chain couples TRBV7-2 to TRBJ2-3; 9 bases are shared with TRBD2. The V gene end was trimmed by 5 bases and the J gene end by 0 bases; junction bases not matched to a gene: 15. Germline V gives CDR1 SGHTA, CDR2 FQGNSA. CDR3 length equals 19 residues. The full variable domain, rest sourced from reference TRBV7-2 and TRBJ2-3, is GAGVSQSPSNKVTEKGKDVELRCDPISGHTALYWYRQSLGQGLEFLIYFQGNSAPDKSGLPSDRFSAERTGGSVSTLTIQRTQQEDSAVYLCASSKASSGAPLSTDTQYFGPGTRLTVL.

This clone was found once. CDR3 sequence: CASSLDSGRYEQYF. DNA of the CDR3: TGTGCCAGCAGCTTGGACAGCGGGAGGTACGAGCAGTACTTC. V and J are TRBV5-8 and TRBJ2-7, with TRBD2 matching 9 bases. The trim removed 0 bases at V and 4 bases at J, leaving 2 bases unmatched. The CDR3 length is 14 residues. Looked up from germline, CDR1 is SGHTS and CDR2 is YDEGEE. Full variable domain (missing parts from reference TRBV5-8 and TRBJ2-7): EAGVTQSPTHLIKTRGQQATLRCSPISGHTSVYWYQQALGLGLQFLLWYDEGEERNRGNFPPRFSGRQFPNYSSELNVNALELEDSALYLCASSLDSGRYEQYFGPGTRLTVT.

V gene TRBV5-1 combines with J gene TRBJ1-1; D is ambiguous. With 3 bases removed from V and 0 bases from J, the gap between germline ends came to 15 bases. This CDR3 contains 16 residues. Germline V lookup: CDR1 SGHRS, CDR2 YFSETQ. Here the CDR3 reads CASSWLPRSMNTEAFF. The CDR3 coding sequence is TGCGCCAGCAGCTGGTTACCACGGAGCATGAACACTGAAGCTTTCTTT.

Comment on this clone: One end of the junction varies from germline; a read error may be responsible. The rearrangement uses TRBV7-8 and TRBJ2-5; TRBD2 agrees at 9 bases. CDR1 and CDR2 (germline): SGHVS, FQNEAQ. The length of the CDR3 is 16 residues. The CDR3 sequence: CACSALAGAPSETQYF. CDR3 DNA sequence: TGTGCCTGCAGCGCCTTAGCGGGAGCGCCCTCGGAGACCCAGTACTTC.

This clone appeared once. The chain has TRBV19 and TRBJ2-4, with 7 bases identical to TRBD1. This CDR3 contains 16 residues. Germline trimming cut 5 bases from V and 6 bases from J; bases unmatched to any gene: 13. CDR1 and CDR2 from the germline V gene are LNHDA and SQIVND (reference sequence). Here the CDR3 reads CASSAPGQREGNIQYF. The DNA of the CDR3 is TGTGCCAGTAGTGCGCCGGGACAGCGTGAGGGAAACATTCAGTACTTC. Full variable domain (outside the CDR3, taken from reference TRBV19 and TRBJ2-4): DGGITQSPKYLFRKEGQNVTLSCEQNLNHDAMYWYRQDPGQGLRLIYYSQIVNDFQKGDIAEGYSVSREKKESFPLTVTSAQKNPTAFYLCASSAPGQREGNIQYFGAGTRLSVL.

The rearrangement uses TRBV2 and TRBJ2-3, with 13 bases that match TRBD2. Germline CDR1 reads SNHLY; CDR2 reads FYNNEI. V was clipped by 4 bases and J by 4 bases; unmatched bases: 5. CDR3 length equals 16 residues. The CDR3, as DNA: TGTGCCAGCAGTGCAGGGACTAGCGGGACTGCAGATACGCAGTATTTT. Residues: CASSAGTSGTADTQYF.

This clone was counted a single time. The rearrangement uses TRBV29-1 and TRBJ1-5; D is perhaps TRBD1 (5 bases). This CDR3 contains 13 residues. V lost 7 bases, J lost 3 bases, and 13 bases lay in between. Per germline, CDR1 SQVTM and CDR2 ANQGSEA. The CDR3 loop reads CSAQKGPNQPQHF. The CDR3 DNA sequence: TGCAGCGCTCAAAAGGGGCCCAATCAGCCCCAGCATTTT.

The gene calls are TRBV27 and TRBJ1-5; a possible D gene is TRBD1 (6 bases). Deletions cut 5 bases from V and 5 bases from J, with 16 bases between. The CDR3 contains 15 residues. Germline loops: CDR1 MNHEY, CDR2 SMNVEV (reference sequence). The CDR3 DNA reads TGTGCCAGCAGTCCAAGGATGGACAGAGATCAGCCCCAGCATTTT. The encoded protein is CASSPRMDRDQPQHF.

The V gene is TRBV27, the J gene TRBJ2-7; 7 positions match TRBD1. This CDR3 is built from 14 residues. Germline V gives CDR1 MNHEY, CDR2 SMNVEV (reference sequence). Trimming removed 5 bases from V and 0 bases from J; junction bases left unmatched: 4. CDR3 sequence (DNA): TGTGCCAGCAGTGGACAGGCCAGCTCCTACGAGCAGTACTTC. Its protein product is CASSGQASSYEQYF.

V and J are TRBV29-1 and TRBJ2-3; 11 bases line up with TRBD1. The CDR3 sequence is 14 residues long. Germline V gives CDR1 SQVTM, CDR2 ANQGSEA. The V gene end was trimmed by 6 bases and the J gene end by 2 bases; junction bases not matched to a gene: 4. CDR3 sequence reads: CSVGTGGSTDTQYF. CDR3 in DNA: TGCAGCGTCGGGACAGGGGGTTCCACAGATACGCAGTATTTT.

The CDR3 DNA sequence: TGCGCCAGCAGCCAAGATCTGGGGCCCAACACTGAAGCTTTCTTT. Protein: CASSQDLGPNTEAFF. The chain has TRBV4-1 and TRBJ1-1; TRBD1 might be the D (5 bases). Trimming took off 0 bases at V and 2 bases at J, with 10 bases between the two ends. CDR3 length equals 15 residues. Germline-derived CDR1 and CDR2 are MGHRA and YSYEKL.

The J gene is TRBJ2-3, the V gene TRBV7-8, with 7 positions matching TRBD1. CDR1 SGHVS and CDR2 FQNEAQ come from the germline V gene. Unmatched junction bases numbered 12, after V lost 4 bases and J lost 2 bases. The CDR3 contains 17 residues. CDR3 sequence (DNA): TGTGCCAGCAGCTCAGCCAGGGGGAGAACCCTCACAGATACGCAGTATTTT. Amino acids: CASSSARGRTLTDTQYF.

To note about this clone: Sequence at one end of the junction differs from germline and may be a read error. This sequence joins TRBV27 and TRBJ1-2; TRBD1 matches at 8 bases. Germline V gene data show CDR1 as MNHEY and CDR2 as SMNVEV (reference sequence). The CDR3 covers 14 residues. The CDR3 coding sequence is TGTGCCAGCAGTCTATCCGGACAGGGCTATGGCTACACCTTC. This translates into CASSLSGQGYGYTF.

This clone was detected a few times. The chain carries TRBV7-9 and TRBJ2-2; D is perhaps TRBD2 (6 bases). Deletions cut 7 bases from V and 3 bases from J, with 9 bases between. This CDR3 is built from 13 residues. Per germline, CDR1 SEHNR and CDR2 FQNEAQ (reference sequence). The CDR3 region is CASTWGDTGELFF. For the CDR3, the DNA is TGTGCCAGCACATGGGGGGACACCGGGGAGCTGTTTTTT.

The chain joins TRBV28 to TRBJ1-1; D is uncertain. The V end was cut by 6 bases, the J end by 4 bases, with 18 bases between. This CDR3 has 15 residues. CDR1 and CDR2 from the germline V gene are MDHEN and SYDVKM. CDR3 in DNA: TGTGCCAGCAGGAAGAACCTCGGGAGGAGCACTGAAGCTTTCTTT. This encodes CASRKNLGRSTEAFF.

This chain links TRBV19 with TRBJ2-3; 12 nucleotides line up with TRBD1. Germline CDR1 is LNHDA and CDR2 is SQIVND (reference sequence). The CDR3 has 15 residues. V gave up 5 bases and J gave up 7 bases; unmatched junction bases: 7. Here the CDR3 reads CASSGDRGLVYTQYF. DNA for the CDR3: TGTGCCAGTAGTGGGGACAGGGGGCTAGTCTATACGCAGTATTTT.